Presented here are 25 T cell receptor beta chains from one specimen sequenced in a study of T cells after posttransplantation cyclophosphamide. Profiling relied on immunoSEQ multiplex PCR, and the TCRdb table lists in-frame clones only, not all of them. This sample has some 1,700 clones, each found more than once. Cyclophosphamide on days +3 and +4 followed busulfan-fludarabine conditioning and a marrow graft. The material was PBMCs, obtained 372 days after allogeneic stem cell transplant with posttransplant cyclophosphamide. The receptors come from a male patient aged 55-69 years who received an allogeneic stem cell transplant from an unrelated donor, was CMV-positive, and had acute and chronic GVHD. Certain T cells may be donor cells from the graft.

In its sample, this clone ranks as medium-sized. The chain carries TRBV19 and TRBJ2-5; 7 positions agree with TRBD1. J lost 1 base, V lost 7 bases, and 9 bases had no gene match. From germline, CDR1 is LNHDA and CDR2 SQIVND (reference sequence). This CDR3 has 15 amino acids. CDR3 bases: TGTGCCAGTACCGCAGGGGGACAGCTCCAAGAGACCCAGTACTTC. The encoded protein is CASTAGGQLQETQYF.

Within the sample, this clone is medium-sized. The chain uses TRBV5-4 and TRBJ2-1, with 9 bases lining up with TRBD2. Germline V gene sequence: CDR1 SGHNT, CDR2 YYREEE (reference sequence). CDR3 size: 18 residues. With V trimmed by 0 bases and J by 2 bases, 9 bases remained unmatched. The CDR3 coding sequence is TGTGCCAGCAGCTTGGCCGTTAGCGGGAGACGAACCTACAATGAGCAGTTCTTC. Translated: CASSLAVSGRRTYNEQFF.

This clone is medium-sized (0.01 to 0.1%) by share. This sequence joins TRBV15 and TRBJ2-7; 7 nucleotides align to TRBD2. Trimming at V came to 5 bases and at J to 0 bases, leaving 10 bases not matched to a gene. Germline V CDR1 and CDR2: LNHNV, YYDKDF (reference sequence). This CDR3 spans 16 amino acids. The CDR3 region has the DNA TGTGCCACCAGCCCATTACGGGGAGGGGACTCCTACGAGCAGTACTTC. It is translated as CATSPLRGGDSYEQYF.

This clone is labeled as medium-sized. The V and J genes are TRBV2 and TRBJ2-3; D might be TRBD2 (5 bases). The V end was cut by 8 bases, the J end by 0 bases, with 9 bases between. Germline lookup yields CDR1 SNHLY and CDR2 FYNNEI. This CDR3 is 13 amino acids long. The CDR3 region is CASGGQSTDTQYF. The CDR3 coding sequence is TGTGCCAGCGGAGGTCAGAGCACAGATACGCAGTATTTT.

The rearrangement uses TRBV28 and TRBJ2-6; tentatively, D is TRBD2 (6 bases). CDR1 is MDHEN and CDR2 is SYDVKM in the germline V gene. The CDR3 totals 14 residues. V lost 2 bases and J 7 bases, leaving 9 bases between the germline ends. The CDR3 spells CASSLGDLANVLTF. As DNA, the CDR3 is TGTGCCAGCAGTTTAGGGGACTTAGCCAACGTCCTGACTTTC.

This clone is medium-sized (0.01 to 0.1%) within its sample. The rearrangement uses TRBV27 and TRBJ1-2, with 7 bases that match TRBD1. The germline V gene encodes CDR1 MNHEY and CDR2 SMNVEV (reference sequence). There are 12 residues in the CDR3. J lost 6 bases, V lost 9 bases, and 7 bases had no gene match. CDR3 in amino acids: CASGQVLDGYTF. The CDR3 DNA follows: TGTGCCAGTGGACAGGTTCTTGATGGCTACACCTTC.

This clone was observed a handful of times. The chain combines TRBV14 with TRBJ2-7, with 8 bases identical to TRBD2. Germline CDR1 is SGHDN and CDR2 is FVKESK. V lost 4 bases, J lost 6 bases, and 14 bases stayed unmatched. The length of the CDR3 is 16 residues. CDR3 loop: CASSRGPGLVSAEQYF. Here the CDR3 DNA reads TGTGCCAGCAGCCGGGGTCCGGGACTAGTCTCCGCCGAGCAGTACTTC.

By sample share, this clone is medium-sized. The chain carries TRBV7-6 and TRBJ2-7, with 7 bases that match TRBD1. The CDR3 extends over 13 amino acids. The germline CDR1 and CDR2 sequences are SGHVS and FNYEAQ. With 5 bases clipped from V and 3 bases from J, the junction kept 4 bases outside the gene matches. The CDR3 DNA reads as TGTGCCAGCAGCCCCGGGACAGACTACGAGCAGTACTTC. Protein sequence: CASSPGTDYEQYF.

This clone is judged large. The V gene is TRBV7-3, the J gene TRBJ2-2; 10 nucleotides match TRBD2. This CDR3 is built from 17 residues. Per germline, CDR1 SGHTA and CDR2 FQGTGA. The V gene end was trimmed by 5 bases and the J gene end by 5 bases; junction bases not matched to a gene: 11. The CDR3 spells CASSPRTPGLATGELFF. In DNA, the CDR3 is TGTGCCAGCAGCCCCCGGACACCGGGACTAGCGACCGGGGAGCTGTTTTTT.

This clone has ten or more counts. The CDR3 reads CASSLKRGSSTDTQYF. The CDR3 DNA reads TGTGCCAGCAGCTTGAAAAGGGGGTCTAGCACAGATACGCAGTATTTT. This rearrangement joins TRBV5-6 to TRBJ2-3, with D tentatively TRBD1 (6 bases). Trimming removed 1 base at V and 0 bases at J, with 12 bases between. This CDR3 region has 16 residues. CDR1 SGHDT and CDR2 YYEEEE come from the germline V gene.

This clone appeared a few times. The chain recombines TRBV5-4 with TRBJ1-1; possibly TRBD1 for D (5 bases). V dropped 6 bases and J dropped 7 bases, with 25 bases sitting between them. Germline V gives CDR1 SGHNT, CDR2 YYREEE (reference sequence). This CDR3 contains 16 residues. CDR3 protein: CASTWGQSSGANEAFF. The CDR3 DNA is TGTGCCAGCACCTGGGGCCAATCGTCTGGCGCAAATGAAGCTTTCTTT. Looking up the rest from reference TRBV5-4 and TRBJ1-1 gives the full variable domain: ETGVTQSPTHLIKTRGQQVTLRCSSQSGHNTVSWYQQALGQGPQFIFQYYREEENGRGNFPPRFSGLQFPNYSSELNVNALELDDSALYLCASTWGQSSGANEAFFGQGTRLTVV.

By sample fraction, this clone is medium-sized. This sequence joins TRBV18 and TRBJ1-2; TRBD1 is a possible D gene (5 bases). This CDR3 has 16 amino acids. Between the trimmed V and J ends, which lost 3 bases and 1 base, there was a span of 15 bases. In germline, CDR1 is KGHSH, CDR2 LQKENI. The CDR3 nucleotides are TGTGCCAGCTCACCGGGGCAGGGATCCCATAACTATGGCTACACCTTC. Translated: CASSPGQGSHNYGYTF.

By sample fraction, this clone is medium-sized. The J gene is TRBJ2-1, the V gene TRBV7-7; 7 bases align to TRBD2. J lost 4 bases, V lost 3 bases, and 6 bases had no gene match. CDR1 and CDR2 (germline): SSHAT, FNYEAQ (reference sequence). This CDR3 has 15 residues. CDR3 residues: CASSLSLAEYNEQFF. DNA for the CDR3: TGTGCCAGCAGCTTGAGTCTAGCGGAATACAATGAGCAGTTCTTC.

This clone was seen more than once but under ten times. The J gene is TRBJ1-4, the V gene TRBV7-9; D perhaps matches TRBD1 (5 bases). Germline lookup yields CDR1 SEHNR and CDR2 FQNEAQ (reference sequence). Trimming removed 0 bases at V and 2 bases at J, with 7 bases between. This CDR3 spans 15 amino acids. CDR3 nucleotide sequence: TGTGCCAGCAGCTTAGCGTGGGGCACTAATGAAAAACTGTTTTTT. Translating it yields CASSLAWGTNEKLFF.

This clone was detected many times. The CDR3 DNA reads as TGTGCCAGCAGCCCGACTTATAATTCACCCCTCCACTTT. Protein sequence: CASSPTYNSPLHF. This chain links TRBV7-3 with TRBJ1-6, with no clear D. This CDR3 spans 13 amino acids. Trimming cost V 5 bases and J 4 bases, with 6 bases left between them. Germline V gene data show CDR1 as SGHTA and CDR2 as FQGTGA.

This chain uses TRBV6-5 with TRBJ2-2, with 8 bases that match TRBD1. Germline-derived CDR1 and CDR2 are MNHEY and SVGAGI. Germline trimming cut 6 bases from V and 3 bases from J; bases unmatched to any gene: 6. The CDR3 sequence is 15 residues long. The CDR3 bases are TGTGCCAGCAGCTGGACAGGGTATGACACCGGGGAGCTGTTTTTT. Translating it yields CASSWTGYDTGELFF.

In its sample, this clone ranks as medium-sized. The gene calls are TRBV6-5 and TRBJ2-7, with D possibly being TRBD2 (7 bases). The germline V gene encodes CDR1 MNHEY and CDR2 SVGAGI. V lost 6 bases to trimming and J lost 4 bases, with 16 bases between them. The CDR3 has 14 residues. CDR3 loop: CASSRGRGTYEQYV. The CDR3 DNA is TGTGCCAGCAGCCGCGGGCGGGGGACATACGAGCAGTACGTC.

This clone qualifies as medium-sized. This chain uses TRBV21-1 with TRBJ2-2; the D call of TRBD1 is as the table states it, not checked on the DNA. TRBV21-1 is reported as a pseudogene. This CDR3 spans 17 amino acids. The CDR3 DNA reads TGTGCCAGCAGCAAAGAGCGACAGGGGATGCACACCGGGGAGCTGTTTTTT. This gives the protein CASSKERQGMHTGELFF.

This clone is categorized as medium-sized. The chain employs TRBV5-6 and TRBJ1-2; D uncertain. Germline V gene sequence: CDR1 SGHDT, CDR2 YYEEEE. The germline V and J ends were trimmed by 0 bases and 4 bases, with 13 bases remaining between them. The CDR3 sequence is 15 residues long. The CDR3 sequence: CASSLVEVLVYGYTF. The CDR3 DNA reads as TGTGCCAGCAGCTTGGTAGAGGTTCTCGTCTATGGCTACACCTTC.

This sequence joins TRBV9 and TRBJ1-2; D gene ambiguous. The V gene lost 0 bases and the J gene lost 8 bases, with 14 bases spanning the gap. The CDR3 contains 14 residues. Germline CDR1 reads SGDLS; CDR2 reads YYNGEE. For the CDR3, the DNA is TGTGCCAGCAGCGTAGATCATGAGTTCGTGGGCTACACCTTC. Its translation: CASSVDHEFVGYTF.

The chain recombines TRBV11-2 with TRBJ2-3; possibly TRBD2 for D (6 bases). Looked up from germline, CDR1 is SGHAT and CDR2 is FQNNGV. V was trimmed by 6 bases and J by 1 base, leaving 20 bases between them. This CDR3 comprises 17 residues. CDR3 amino acids: CASSRTYSGAGTDTQYF. In nucleotides, the CDR3 is TGTGCCAGCAGTCGCACTTATAGCGGAGCCGGCACAGATACGCAGTATTTT.

By frequency in the sample, this clone is medium-sized (0.01 to 0.1%). The V call is TRBV11-3, the J call TRBJ2-3; the D gene is possibly TRBD2 (6 bases). CDR3 size: 17 residues. V was trimmed by 0 bases and J by 1 base, leaving 14 bases between them. Germline V gene sequence: CDR1 SGHNT, CDR2 YENEEA. The CDR3 sequence is CASSLDGAGRGTDTQYF. CDR3 DNA: TGTGCCAGCAGCTTAGATGGGGCGGGGCGGGGCACAGATACGCAGTATTTT.

In its sample, this clone is medium-sized (0.01 to 0.1%). The J gene is TRBJ2-1, the V gene TRBV2, with 9 bases identical to TRBD1. CDR3 size: 14 residues. The germline CDR1 and CDR2 sequences are SNHLY and FYNNEI. Unmatched junction bases numbered 5, after V lost 6 bases and J lost 5 bases. Written as DNA, the CDR3 is TGTGCCAGCAGGCCGGACAGGGGAGACAATGAGCAGTTCTTC. Its translation: CASRPDRGDNEQFF. The full variable domain, completed using reference TRBV2 and TRBJ2-1, is EPEVTQTPSHQVTQMGQEVILRCVPISNHLYFYWYRQILGQKVEFLVSFYNNEISEKSEIFDDQFSVERPDGSNFTLKIRSTKLEDSAMYFCASRPDRGDNEQFFGPGTRLTVL.

In this sample, this clone turned up many times. The CDR3 region has the DNA TGTGCCACCAGCAGAGATCGGTTCTCCGGGACAGATACTGGAAACACCATATATTTT. This translates into CATSRDRFSGTDTGNTIYF. The chain carries TRBV15 and TRBJ1-3; 7 bases match TRBD1. After removal of 0 bases from V and 2 bases from J, the junction contained 13 bases not matched to a gene. CDR1 is LNHNV, CDR2 YYDKDF, per germline (reference sequence). The CDR3 is 19 amino acids.

This clone is labeled medium-sized. DNA of the CDR3: TGTGCCAGCAGACCTGCCGGGATCCTAAGGGACGAGCAGTACTTC. Translation gives CASRPAGILRDEQYF. This chain connects TRBV6-5 to TRBJ2-7; maybe TRBD2 (5 bases). Germline CDR1 is MNHEY and CDR2 is SVGAGI. V was cut by 6 bases and J by 5 bases, with 20 bases left in between. The CDR3 extends over 15 amino acids.